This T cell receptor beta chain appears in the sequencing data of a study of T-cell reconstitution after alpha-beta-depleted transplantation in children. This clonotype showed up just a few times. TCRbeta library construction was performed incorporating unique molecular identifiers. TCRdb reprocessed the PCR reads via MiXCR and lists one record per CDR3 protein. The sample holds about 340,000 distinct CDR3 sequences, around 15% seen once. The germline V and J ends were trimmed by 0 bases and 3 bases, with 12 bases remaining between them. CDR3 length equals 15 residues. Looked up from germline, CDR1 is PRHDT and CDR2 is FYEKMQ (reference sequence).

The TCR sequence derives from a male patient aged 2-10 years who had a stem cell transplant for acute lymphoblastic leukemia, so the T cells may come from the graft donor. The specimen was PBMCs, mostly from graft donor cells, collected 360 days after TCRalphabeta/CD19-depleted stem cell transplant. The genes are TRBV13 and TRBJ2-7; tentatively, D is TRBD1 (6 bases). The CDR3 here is CASSLGTLQGYEQYF. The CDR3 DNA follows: TGTGCCAGCAGCTTAGGGACCTTACAGGGCTACGAGCAGTACTTC.